Given below is one TCR beta chain in context. Antigen specificity is unknown. Alongside a J-beta primer mix, a sample-barcoded 5' primer served in a second PCR lasting 7 to 11 cycles. TCRdb used MiXCR to reprocess the 5' RACE reads, holding one entry per CDR3 protein. The table records 1.5 million to 1.8 million distinct CDR3 sequences, around 40% of them present only once. The sample comes from a study of blood T cells in healthy people across ages. Study observations and caveats: Considered underestimates were the diversity estimates obtained from one million T cells.

The CDR3 loop spans 18 amino acids. J was trimmed by 5 bases and V by 3 bases; bases with no gene match: 15. Germline V gene sequence: CDR1 WSHSY, CDR2 SAAADI. The V call is TRBV10-2, the J call TRBJ2-3; 9 bases line up with TRBD1. Sample: blood. The TCR was taken from a woman aged 18-29 years in good health. The CDR3 DNA reads TGCGCCAGCAGTGACCTCCATGCCCGGACAGGGGTTCAAGATACGCAGTATTTT. It specifies CASSDLHARTGVQDTQYF.